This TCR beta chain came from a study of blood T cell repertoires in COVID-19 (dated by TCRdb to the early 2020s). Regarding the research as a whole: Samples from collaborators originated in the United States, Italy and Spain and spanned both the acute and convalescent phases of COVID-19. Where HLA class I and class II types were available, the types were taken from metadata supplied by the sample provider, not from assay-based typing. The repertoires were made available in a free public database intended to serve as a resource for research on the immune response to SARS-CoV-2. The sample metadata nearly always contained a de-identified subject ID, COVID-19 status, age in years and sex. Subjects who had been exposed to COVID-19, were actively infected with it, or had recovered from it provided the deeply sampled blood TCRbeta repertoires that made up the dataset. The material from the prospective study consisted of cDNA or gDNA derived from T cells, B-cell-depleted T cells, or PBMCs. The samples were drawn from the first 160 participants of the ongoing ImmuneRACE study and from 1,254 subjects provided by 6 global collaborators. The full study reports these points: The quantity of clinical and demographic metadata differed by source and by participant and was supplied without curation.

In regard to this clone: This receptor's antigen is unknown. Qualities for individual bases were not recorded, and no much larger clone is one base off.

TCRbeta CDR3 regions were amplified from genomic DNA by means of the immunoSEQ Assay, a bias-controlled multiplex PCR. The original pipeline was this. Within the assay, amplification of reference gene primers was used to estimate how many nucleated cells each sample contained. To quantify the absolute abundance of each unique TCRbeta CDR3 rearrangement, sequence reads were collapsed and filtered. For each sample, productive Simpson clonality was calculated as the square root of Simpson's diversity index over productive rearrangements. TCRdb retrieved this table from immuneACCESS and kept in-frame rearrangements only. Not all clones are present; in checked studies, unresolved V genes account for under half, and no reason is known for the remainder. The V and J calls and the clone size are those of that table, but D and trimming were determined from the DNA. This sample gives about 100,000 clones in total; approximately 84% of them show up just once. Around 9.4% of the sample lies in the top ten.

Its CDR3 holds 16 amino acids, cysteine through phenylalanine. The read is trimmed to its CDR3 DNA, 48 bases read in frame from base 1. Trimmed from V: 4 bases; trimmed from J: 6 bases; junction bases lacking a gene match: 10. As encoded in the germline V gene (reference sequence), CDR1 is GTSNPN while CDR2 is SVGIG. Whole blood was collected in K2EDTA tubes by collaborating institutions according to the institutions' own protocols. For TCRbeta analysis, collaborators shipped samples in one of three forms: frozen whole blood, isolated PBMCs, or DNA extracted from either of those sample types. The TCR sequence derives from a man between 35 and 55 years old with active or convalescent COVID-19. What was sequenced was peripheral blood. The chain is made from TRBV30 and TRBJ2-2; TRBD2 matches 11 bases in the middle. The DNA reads TGTGCCTGGATCCCTCTAGCGGGGGGCGGTTCCGGGGAGCTGTTTTTT. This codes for CAWIPLAGGGSGELFF.